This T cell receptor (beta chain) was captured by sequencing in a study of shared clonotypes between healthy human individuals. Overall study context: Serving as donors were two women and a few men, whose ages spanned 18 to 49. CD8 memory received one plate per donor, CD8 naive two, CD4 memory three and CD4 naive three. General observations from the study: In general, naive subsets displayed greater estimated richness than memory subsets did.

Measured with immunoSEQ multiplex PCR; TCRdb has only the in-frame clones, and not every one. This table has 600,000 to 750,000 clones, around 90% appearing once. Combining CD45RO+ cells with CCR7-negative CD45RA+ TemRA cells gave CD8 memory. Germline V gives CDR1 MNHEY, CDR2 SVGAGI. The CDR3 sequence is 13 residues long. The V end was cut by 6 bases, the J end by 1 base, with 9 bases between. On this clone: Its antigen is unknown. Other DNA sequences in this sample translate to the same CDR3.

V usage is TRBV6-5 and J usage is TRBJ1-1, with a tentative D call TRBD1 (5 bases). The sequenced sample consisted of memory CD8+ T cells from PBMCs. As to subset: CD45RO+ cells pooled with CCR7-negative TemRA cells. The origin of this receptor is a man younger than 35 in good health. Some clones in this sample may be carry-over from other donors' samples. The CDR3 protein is CASRTGGNTEAFF. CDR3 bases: TGTGCCAGCAGAACGGGGGGGAACACTGAAGCTTTCTTT.